A selection of T cell receptor beta chains follows, all from one sample in a study of T cells after yellow fever vaccination. TCRdb processed the 5' RACE reads anew with MiXCR; each CDR3 protein has one entry. The sample contains approximately 250,000 distinct CDR3 sequences, over 6.5% of which appear only once. The sample consisted of CD4+ T cells sorted from PBMCs, taken on the day of the yellow fever booster vaccination. The receptors stem from a man aged 25-40 years who received the YFV17D yellow fever vaccine. The CDR3 runs from the conserved cysteine through the conserved F or W. D genes are given only for firm matches. Some rows mark clone size as missing; the rest say once, few, many or name a class of expanded clone.

TRBD1,-,18,TRBV18,TRBJ2-1,TGTGCCAGCTCATGGGACAGGGGGCTCAGCGGGAGGATGAATGAGCAGTTCTTC,CASSWDRGLSGRMNEQFF
-,many,14,TRBV7-2,TRBJ1-5,TGTGCCAGCAGCTTAGATGCGGGCAATCAGCCCCAGCATTTT,CASSLDAGNQPQHF
-,few,14,TRBV5-1,TRBJ2-7,TGCGCCAGCAGCCTATTGACAGGTACCTACGAGCAGTACTTC,CASSLLTGTYEQYF
-,-,12,TRBV15,TRBJ2-2,TGTGCCACCAGCAGAGCCACCGGGGAGCTGTTTTTT,CATSRATGELFF
-,few,14,TRBV11-2,TRBJ2-2,TGTGCCAGCAGCTTAGACAGAAACACCGGGGAGCTGTTTTTT,CASSLDRNTGELFF
-,many,13,TRBV6-2/TRBV6-3,TRBJ1-1,TGTGCCAGCAGCGAACCGGTGAACACTGAAGCTTTCTTT,CASSEPVNTEAFF
-,many,13,TRBV6-1,TRBJ2-2,TGTGCCAGCAGACCAAGGAACACCGGGGAGCTGTTTTTT,CASRPRNTGELFF
-,few,14,TRBV9,TRBJ2-1,TGTGCCAGCAGCGTAGGGCCCCCGCCGGATGAGCAGTTCTTC,CASSVGPPPDEQFF
-,many,13,TRBV6-6,TRBJ1-2,TGTGCCAGCAGTCGGGACGGCTATTATGGCTACACCTTC,CASSRDGYYGYTF
-,many,14,TRBV15,TRBJ2-4,TGTGCCACCAGCAGAGCGGGGGCTGGAAACATTCAGTACTTC,CATSRAGAGNIQYF
-,many,17,TRBV6-5,TRBJ1-1,TGTGCCAGCAGTTACCTCCAGGGAGGACTTGGGAACACTGAAGCTTTCTTT,CASSYLQGGLGNTEAFF
-,many,14,TRBV5-5,TRBJ2-5,TGTGCCAGCAGCCCCCGCAGGGATGTAGAGACCCAGTACTTC,CASSPRRDVETQYF
-,-,13,TRBV5-1,TRBJ2-7,TGCGCCAGCAGCAGAGACGTACCGGACGAGCAGTACTTC,CASSRDVPDEQYF
-,few,17,TRBV7-8,TRBJ2-3,TGTGCCAGCAGCTCTCATGAGCGGATTCGCGGCACAGATACGCAGTATTTT,CASSSHERIRGTDTQYF
-,few,16,TRBV15,TRBJ2-2,TGTGCCACCAGCAGAGCTTCCGGACAAACGGGCGGGGAGCTGTTTTTT,CATSRASGQTGGELFF
TRBD1,-,15,TRBV7-8,TRBJ2-7,TGTGCCAGCAGCTACCCTCTGGACAGGGTCCTCGAGCAGTACTTC,CASSYPLDRVLEQYF
-,few,12,TRBV7-2,TRBJ1-1,TGTGCCAGCAGCCCCCCTTGGGAAGGTGCTTTCTTT,CASSPPWEGAFF
-,few,12,TRBV14,TRBJ1-5,TGTGCCAGCAGCCAAGCGGGGTCCCCCCAGCATTTT,CASSQAGSPQHF
TRBD1,many,15,TRBV27,TRBJ2-5,TGTGCCAGCAGTTCTTCCGGGACAGGGAGGGAGACCCAGTACTTC,CASSSSGTGRETQYF
-,-,14,TRBV4-1,TRBJ2-5,TGCGCCAGCAGCATGAGCGGCACCCAAGAGACCCAGTACTTC,CASSMSGTQETQYF
-,-,15,TRBV6-2/TRBV6-3,TRBJ2-1,TGTGCCAGCAGCCCCATCAGGGACCCTTCCAATGAGCAGTTCTTC,CASSPIRDPSNEQFF
TRBD2,many,17,TRBV6-2/TRBV6-3,TRBJ2-1,TGTGCCAGCAGCCCCTACACAGCTAGCGGGAAAAACAATGAGCAGTTCTTC,CASSPYTASGKNNEQFF
TRBD2,few,16,TRBV6-1,TRBJ2-2,TGTGCCAGCAGTGAAGATTGGCGGGAGGTCTTCGGGGAGCTGTTTTTT,CASSEDWREVFGELFF
TRBD1,many,13,TRBV20-1,TRBJ1-5,TGCAGTGCTAGACAGGGGGTCAATCAGCCCCAGCATTTT,CSARQGVNQPQHF